Presented here are 22 T cell receptor beta chains from one specimen sequenced in a study of T cell responses to AZD1222 COVID-19 vaccine. Here immunoSEQ multiplex PCR was the method, and the copy in TCRdb shows in-frame clones only, minus some. The table has 140,000 to 150,000 clones, roughly 87% seen once; the top ten hold roughly 5.2%. The material was peripheral blood, obtained 28 days after the second dose of the MenACWY control vaccine. The receptors originated from an adult who received the MenACWY meningococcal vaccine as a control.

The chain uses TRBV7-9 and TRBJ2-1; TRBD2 matches 7 bases. Germline CDR1 SEHNR, CDR2 FQNEAQ (reference sequence). The trim removed 7 bases at V and 0 bases at J, leaving 6 bases unmatched. The CDR3 loop spans 15 amino acids. The DNA for the CDR3 is TGTGCCAGCACTAGCGGCCCTAACTCCTACAATGAGCAGTTCTTC. This encodes CASTSGPNSYNEQFF.

The chain couples TRBV5-1 to TRBJ1-5; D not certain. Germline assignment: CDR1 SGHRS and CDR2 YFSETQ. There are 15 residues in the CDR3. V was pared by 7 bases and J by 1 base, with 15 bases between. The CDR3 protein is CASSKGPESNQPQHF. The CDR3 DNA is TGCGCCAGCTCGAAAGGTCCGGAAAGCAATCAGCCCCAGCATTTT.

This rearrangement joins TRBV6-4 to TRBJ2-1; 12 bases line up with TRBD2. Germline assignment: CDR1 MRHNA and CDR2 SNTAGT. The V gene end was trimmed by 4 bases and the J gene end by 12 bases; junction bases not matched to a gene: 4. The CDR3 is 13 amino acids. CDR3 bases: TGTGCCAGCAGTGGACTAGCGGGGGCCGGGCAGTTCTTC. This gives the protein CASSGLAGAGQFF.

The chain is built from TRBV5-6 and TRBJ2-7; D possibly corresponds to TRBD1 (5 bases). Germline CDR1 reads SGHDT; CDR2 reads YYEEEE. Trimming shortened V by 1 base and J by 11 bases, and 13 bases separated the two germline ends. The CDR3 spans 12 residues. The DNA for the CDR3 is TGTGCCAGCAGCTTGCGCCAGGGCCAGGAGTACTTC. Its translation is CASSLRQGQEYF.

In DNA, the CDR3 is TGTGCCAGCAGTCAAGGCAGAGTCAGCTCCTACGAGCAGTACTTC. As protein: CASSQGRVSSYEQYF. The chain is built from TRBV28 and TRBJ2-7; D not resolved. The CDR3 covers 15 residues. Germline V CDR1 and CDR2: MDHEN, SYDVKM. Trimming removed 5 bases from V and 0 bases from J, with 14 bases in between.

J is TRBJ2-5 and V is TRBV14, with 8 bases aligning to TRBD2. This CDR3 has 16 residues. Germline values: CDR1 SGHDN, CDR2 FVKESK. V was pared by 1 base and J by 1 base, with 5 bases of the junction left unmatched. CDR3 sequence: CASSQGKRGPQETQYF. The CDR3 bases are TGTGCCAGCAGCCAAGGTAAGCGGGGGCCCCAAGAGACCCAGTACTTC.

In its sample, this clone was seen many times. V gene TRBV4-3 combines with J gene TRBJ2-7; D uncertain. The germline gives CDR1 LGHNA, CDR2 YSLEER. Trimming shortened V by 0 bases and J by 1 base, and 10 bases separated the two germline ends. The CDR3 is 15 amino acids. DNA of the CDR3: TGCGCCAGCAGCCAAGATCTTCTCAGTTCCTACGAGCAGTACTTC. Encoded protein: CASSQDLLSSYEQYF.

This rearrangement joins TRBV4-1 to TRBJ1-2, with D possibly TRBD1 on 6 matching bases. Between the trimmed V and J ends, which lost 3 bases and 2 bases, there was a span of 10 bases. This CDR3 spans 14 amino acids. Germline V gene sequence: CDR1 MGHRA, CDR2 YSYEKL. The chain's CDR3 is CASSQGGGNYGYTF. The CDR3 DNA sequence: TGCGCCAGCAGCCAGGGAGGGGGAAACTATGGCTACACCTTC.

This chain uses TRBV7-3 with TRBJ1-1; D is unclear. The CDR3 runs 15 residues. Trimming cost V 1 base and J 4 bases, with 13 bases left between them. Germline loops: CDR1 SGHTA, CDR2 FQGTGA. Here the CDR3 reads CASSLSGVLRTEAFF. In nucleotides, the CDR3 is TGTGCCAGCAGCTTAAGTGGGGTGCTCCGCACTGAAGCTTTCTTT.

Only one count was recorded for this clone. The V call is TRBV28, the J call TRBJ2-6; the D is unclear. V lost 5 bases and J lost 0, with 14 bases in between. Germline assignment: CDR1 MDHEN and CDR2 SYDVKM. This CDR3 region has 17 residues. The CDR3 loop reads CASSTLTPLSGANVLTF. Here the CDR3 DNA reads TGTGCCAGCAGTACCTTGACACCACTCTCTGGGGCCAACGTCCTGACTTTC.

V and J are TRBV7-9 and TRBJ2-5; 8 bases align to TRBD2. This CDR3 comprises 14 residues. With 3 bases clipped from V and 5 bases from J, the junction kept 5 bases outside the gene matches. The germline CDR1 and CDR2 sequences are SEHNR and FQNEAQ (reference sequence). The CDR3: CASSFGGGMETQYF. The DNA of the CDR3 is TGTGCCAGCAGCTTCGGCGGGGGGATGGAGACCCAGTACTTC.

This clone was observed once. The genes are TRBV5-4 and TRBJ2-7; D assignment may be TRBD1 or TRBD2 (6 bases each). Germline lookup yields CDR1 SGHNT and CDR2 YYREEE (reference sequence). This CDR3 has 17 residues. Deletions cut 0 bases from V and 6 bases from J, with 22 bases between. CDR3: CASSLGRGRGVLGEQYF. Written as DNA, the CDR3 is TGTGCCAGCAGCTTGGGGCGGGGCAGGGGCGTACTGGGCGAGCAGTACTTC.

The chain joins TRBV29-1 to TRBJ1-4; 9 bases map to TRBD1. The CDR3 consists of 11 residues. The V gene end was trimmed by 8 bases and the J gene end by 7 bases; junction bases not matched to a gene: 2. Germline CDR1 SQVTM, CDR2 ANQGSEA. The CDR3 DNA is TGCAGCTGGGGACAGGGTGAAAAACTGTTTTTT. This codes for CSWGQGEKLFF.

This chain links TRBV6-1 with TRBJ2-7; D might be TRBD1 or TRBD2, each matching 5 bases. CDR1 MNHNS and CDR2 SASEGT come from the germline V gene. This CDR3 is built from 16 residues. Trimming pared 0 bases from V and 1 base from J, leaving 13 bases between. This chain's CDR3 is CASSEAGDLLSYEQYF. The CDR3 DNA reads TGTGCCAGCAGTGAAGCCGGGGACCTCCTGTCCTACGAGCAGTACTTC.

The rearrangement joins TRBV30 to TRBJ2-7; D possibly corresponds to TRBD2 (7 bases). In germline, CDR1 is GTSNPN, CDR2 SVGIG (reference sequence). The CDR3 loop spans 14 amino acids. V shed 5 bases and J shed 0 bases, with 14 bases lying between them. The DNA for the CDR3 is TGTGCCTGGGGGGGCGGGGGAAGCTCCTACGAGCAGTACTTC. Protein: CAWGGGGSSYEQYF.

CDR3 nucleotides: TGTGCCAGCAGTGACGGGCTCCCTCTTTATGGCTACACCTTC. Its protein is CASSDGLPLYGYTF. The V call is TRBV28, the J call TRBJ1-2; D is uncertain. CDR3 length: 14 residues. V lost 5 bases and J lost 5, with 15 bases in between. The germline V gene has CDR1 MDHEN and CDR2 SYDVKM.

This rearrangement joins TRBV5-8 to TRBJ2-3; TRBD2 agrees at 11 bases. Germline V CDR1 and CDR2: SGHTS, YDEGEE. This CDR3 comprises 18 residues. Trimming at V came to 2 bases and at J to 5 bases, leaving 13 bases not matched to a gene. This CDR3 reads CASSFISTLAGGGDTQYF. The CDR3, as DNA: TGTGCCAGCAGCTTTATCTCAACGTTAGCGGGAGGGGGAGATACGCAGTATTTT.

This sequence joins TRBV29-1 and TRBJ1-1; perhaps TRBD1 as D (6 bases). Germline V gives CDR1 SQVTM, CDR2 ANQGSEA. The CDR3 totals 13 residues. The ends were cut back, 7 bases at V and 3 bases at J, with 15 bases in the middle. CDR3 sequence: CSGQRQEHTEAFF. CDR3 sequence (DNA): TGCAGCGGCCAGAGACAGGAGCACACTGAAGCTTTCTTT.

This chain uses TRBV28 with TRBJ2-5; 7 nucleotides align to TRBD1. This CDR3 is built from 12 residues. J was trimmed by 6 bases and V by 10 bases; bases with no gene match: 8. Germline CDR1 and CDR2: MDHEN and SYDVKM. The CDR3 loop is CATTTGSKTQYF. The CDR3 region has the DNA TGTGCCACTACGACAGGGTCCAAGACCCAGTACTTC.

J is TRBJ1-5 and V is TRBV10-3; 8 nucleotides line up with TRBD1. Germline loops: CDR1 ENHRY, CDR2 SYGVKD. With V trimmed by 0 bases and J by 2 bases, 0 bases remained unmatched. CDR3 size: 15 residues. The CDR3 bases are TGTGCCATCAGTGAGTCGACAGGGGGCAATCAGCCCCAGCATTTT. This sequence encodes CAISESTGGNQPQHF.

In this sample, this clone turned up once. V gene TRBV7-9 combines with J gene TRBJ2-3; 7 positions match TRBD1. The CDR3 runs 15 residues. The V segment lost 4 bases and the J segment 1 base; nucleotides outside the gene matches: 5. The germline CDR1 and CDR2 sequences are SEHNR and FQNEAQ (reference sequence). CDR3 sequence reads: CASSSVTGGTDTQYF. In nucleotides, the CDR3 is TGTGCCAGCAGCTCAGTTACAGGGGGCACAGATACGCAGTATTTT.

The gene calls are TRBV5-4 and TRBJ1-5, with TRBD1 as a possible D gene (5 bases). V was pared by 0 bases and J by 5 bases, with 9 bases between. Per germline, CDR1 SGHNT and CDR2 YYREEE (reference sequence). The CDR3 has 14 residues. The CDR3, as DNA: TGTGCCAGCAGCTTGGCGGGGCCCGATCAGCCCCAGCATTTT. Its protein is CASSLAGPDQPQHF.